This T cell receptor (beta chain) was obtained from a study of CD8+ T cells in alopecia areata. Study findings and constraints: Clarity of TCR sharing across patients fell short of that in mice, possibly HLA-related. An increase in clonality over normal scalp was evident in lesional scalp, especially alopecia totalis/universalis.

Reverse transcribed after extraction, RNA yielded cDNA as the sequencing template. The data were produced by immunoSEQ multiplex PCR, yet TCRdb's version contains in-frame clones alone and is incomplete. The sample has about 180,000 clones; approximately 70% are singletons. As for this clone: The antigen is undetermined.

Cell sorting on a FACSAria was used to separate CD4+ and CD8+ T cells from the PBMCs. The length of the CDR3 is 14 residues. The V gene end was trimmed by 5 bases and the J gene end by 0 bases; junction bases not matched to a gene: 4. The V gene's germline CDR1 is SGHAT and CDR2 FQNNGV. The chain uses TRBV11-2 and TRBJ2-7, with 7 bases that match TRBD1. The material sequenced was CD8+ T cells sorted from blood, taken at week 0. This TCR came from a human donor with alopecia areata. The CDR3 DNA is TGTGCCAGCAGCGAAGGGACAGCCTCCTACGAGCAGTACTTC. It yields the protein CASSEGTASYEQYF. Full variable domain (remainder filled in from reference TRBV11-2 and TRBJ2-7): EAGVAQSPRYKIIEKRQSVAFWCNPISGHATLYWYQQILGQGPKLLIQFQNNGVVDDSQLPKDRFSAERLKGVDSTLKIQPAKLEDSAVYLCASSEGTASYEQYFGPGTRLTVT.